A single sample is the source of the 15 T cell receptor beta chains below, sequenced in a study of cytomegalovirus exposure and HLA in healthy donors. 60 Vbeta and 13 Jbeta primers were used in PCR. Libraries were prepared by immunoSEQ multiplex PCR; TCRdb keeps only in-frame clonotypes and omits some of them. The table has 180,000 or so clones, more than 75% seen once. The source material was PBMCs. Every receptor here comes from a woman aged 30 to 39 in good health and CMV-seropositive.

The chain employs TRBV4-3 and TRBJ1-2; 7 bases align to TRBD1. The CDR3 has 15 residues. CDR1 and CDR2 (germline): LGHNA, YSLEER. Unmatched junction bases numbered 10, after V lost 2 bases and J lost 7 bases. This chain's CDR3 is CASSQLALGGGGYTF. The CDR3 DNA reads TGCGCCAGCAGCCAACTCGCCCTAGGGGGCGGTGGCTACACCTTC.

Details on this clone: At one of its ends the junction is not consistent with the germline gene, which may arise from a read error. V and J are TRBV5-4 and TRBJ1-1; tentative D call: TRBD1 (5 bases). This CDR3 contains 13 residues. CDR1 SGHNT and CDR2 YYREEE come from the germline V gene (reference sequence). CDR3 coding DNA: TGTGCCAGCAGCTTGGCCCCGGGGGACCCAAGGCTTTTT. This sequence encodes CASSLAPGDPRLF.

CDR3: CASSLGSGGTTGELFF. Here the CDR3 DNA reads TGCGCCAGCAGCTTGGGAAGCGGGGGCACCACCGGGGAGCTGTTTTTT. The chain has TRBV5-1 and TRBJ2-2; 8 nucleotides line up with TRBD2. V shed 0 bases and J 4 bases; nucleotides not matched to a gene: 5. The germline gives CDR1 SGHRS, CDR2 YFSETQ. The CDR3 loop spans 16 amino acids.

This chain connects TRBV28 to TRBJ1-5; the D is unclear. Germline V gene lookup returns CDR1 MDHEN and CDR2 SYDVKM. The V gene lost 8 bases and the J gene lost 4 bases, with 15 bases spanning the gap. This CDR3 is built from 14 residues. The CDR3 DNA sequence: TGTGCCAGCTCTGGGCCGGAAAAAAATCAGCCCCAGCATTTT. It codes for CASSGPEKNQPQHF.

The CDR3 protein is CASSLRGADTQYF. The DNA for the CDR3 is TGTGCCAGCAGTTTACGGGGGGCAGATACGCAGTATTTT. V and J are TRBV28 and TRBJ2-3; 7 bases fit TRBD2. The trim removed 2 bases at V and 4 bases at J, leaving 0 bases unmatched. In germline, CDR1 is MDHEN, CDR2 SYDVKM. This CDR3 comprises 13 residues.

CDR3 residues: CATSRRSGGADEQFF. The DNA of the CDR3 is TGTGCCACCAGCAGAAGGAGCGGGGGGGCCGATGAGCAGTTCTTC. The V call is TRBV15, the J call TRBJ2-1; 10 bases are a match to TRBD2. CDR3 length: 15 residues. After removal of 2 bases from V and 8 bases from J, the junction contained 6 bases not matched to a gene. Germline CDR1 LNHNV, CDR2 YYDKDF (reference sequence).

The chain joins TRBV7-9 to TRBJ2-1, with 8 bases lining up with TRBD2. CDR1 and CDR2 from the germline V gene are SEHNR and FQNEAQ (reference sequence). Unmatched junction bases numbered 9, after V lost 5 bases and J lost 6 bases. The CDR3 has 15 residues. The CDR3 bases are TGTGCCAGCAGCGCCGGGGGGGCCGTCGTCAATGAGCAGTTCTTC. As protein: CASSAGGAVVNEQFF.

This chain links TRBV7-9 with TRBJ1-1; a weak D match, TRBD1 (6 bases). The V end was cut by 0 bases, the J end by 8 bases, with 10 bases between. The germline V gene encodes CDR1 SEHNR and CDR2 FQNEAQ (reference sequence). CDR3 size: 13 residues. CDR3 protein: CASSLASQGEAFF. The CDR3 region has the DNA TGTGCCAGCAGCTTAGCTTCCCAGGGGGAAGCTTTCTTT. Looking up the rest from reference TRBV7-9 and TRBJ1-1 gives the full variable domain: DTGVSQNPRHKITKRGQNVTFRCDPISEHNRLYWYRQTLGQGPEFLTYFQNEAQLEKSRLLSDRFSAERPKGSFSTLEIQRTEQGDSAMYLCASSLASQGEAFFGQGTRLTVV.

This clone was picked up a small number of times. This CDR3 reads CASSPSDRGHEQYF. The CDR3 DNA is TGTGCCAGCTCACCCTCGGACAGGGGGCACGAGCAGTACTTC. The V gene is TRBV18, the J gene TRBJ2-7; TRBD1 agrees at 11 bases. Germline CDR1 is KGHSH and CDR2 is LQKENI. V trimming: 3 bases; J trimming: 5 bases; junction bases outside the gene matches: 3. CDR3 length: 14 amino acids.

The chain combines TRBV6-5 with TRBJ2-2; D is possibly TRBD2 (5 bases). The CDR3 contains 13 residues. Trimming cost V 10 bases and J 3 bases, with 12 bases left between them. The germline gives CDR1 MNHEY, CDR2 SVGAGI. The CDR3 DNA reads TGTGCCACGACGAGAGGGTACACCGGGGAGCTGTTTTTT. Translated: CATTRGYTGELFF.

V gene TRBV7-3 combines with J gene TRBJ2-3, with 12 bases aligning to TRBD2. The CDR3 sequence is 16 residues long. Germline-derived CDR1 and CDR2 are SGHTA and FQGTGA. Losses at the gene ends were 5 bases for V and 6 bases for J; bases not matched to a gene: 9. The chain's CDR3 is CASSGGLAGGPDTQYF. CDR3 coding DNA: TGTGCCAGCAGCGGGGGTCTAGCGGGGGGGCCCGATACGCAGTATTTT. The full variable domain, its missing parts supplied by reference TRBV7-3 and TRBJ2-3, is GAGVSQTPSNKVTEKGKYVELRCDPISGHTALYWYRQSLGQGPEFLIYFQGTGAADDSGLPNDRFFAVRPEGSVSTLKIQRTERGDSAVYLCASSGGLAGGPDTQYFGPGTRLTVL.

V and J are TRBV6-6 and TRBJ1-2; D gene ambiguous. Germline V gene lookup returns CDR1 MNHNY and CDR2 SVGAGI (reference sequence). CDR3 length: 13 amino acids. Trimming took off 5 bases at V and 3 bases at J, with 10 bases between the two ends. The CDR3 nucleotides read TGTGCCAGCAGTACTGGGCAGGACTATGGCTACACCTTC. Its protein product is CASSTGQDYGYTF.

V is TRBV19 and J is TRBJ1-5; 7 nucleotides line up with TRBD1. The germline V gene has CDR1 LNHDA and CDR2 SQIVND (reference sequence). Trimming took 2 bases from V and 2 from J; bases not matched to a gene: 9. This CDR3 has 17 amino acids. CDR3 nucleotide sequence: TGTGCCAGTAGTATACCGACAGGGAGTCTGGGCAATCAGCCCCAGCATTTT. It specifies CASSIPTGSLGNQPQHF.

This clone was observed a handful of times. The chain joins TRBV28 to TRBJ1-2, with 8 bases matching TRBD1. The CDR3 consists of 14 residues. Losses at the gene ends were 2 bases for V and 4 bases for J; bases not matched to a gene: 3. The germline gives CDR1 MDHEN, CDR2 SYDVKM. This CDR3 reads CASSLTGGSYGYTF. Here the CDR3 DNA reads TGTGCCAGCAGTTTAACAGGGGGGTCCTATGGCTACACCTTC.

The chain carries TRBV11-3 and TRBJ2-7, with D tentatively TRBD2 (6 bases). The CDR3 is 17 amino acids. The ends were cut back, 4 bases at V and 0 bases at J, with 19 bases in the middle. Germline lookup yields CDR1 SGHNT and CDR2 YENEEA. The CDR3 nucleotides are TGTGCCAGCAGCTCGCATCTCCAACGGGGGAGCTCCTACGAGCAGTACTTC. Amino acids: CASSSHLQRGSSYEQYF.